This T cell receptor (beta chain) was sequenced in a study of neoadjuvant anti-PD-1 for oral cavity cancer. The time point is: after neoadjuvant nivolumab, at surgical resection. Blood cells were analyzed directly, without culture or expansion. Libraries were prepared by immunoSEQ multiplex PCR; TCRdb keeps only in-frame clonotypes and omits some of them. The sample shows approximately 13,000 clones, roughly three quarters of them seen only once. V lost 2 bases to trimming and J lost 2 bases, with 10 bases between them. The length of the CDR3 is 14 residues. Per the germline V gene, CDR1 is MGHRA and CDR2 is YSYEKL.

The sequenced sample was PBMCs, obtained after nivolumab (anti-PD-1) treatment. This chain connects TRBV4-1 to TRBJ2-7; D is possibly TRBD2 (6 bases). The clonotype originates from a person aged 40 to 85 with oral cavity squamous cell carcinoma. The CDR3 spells CASSQLERAYEQYF. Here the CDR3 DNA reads TGCGCCAGCAGCCAACTCGAGCGGGCCTACGAGCAGTACTTC.